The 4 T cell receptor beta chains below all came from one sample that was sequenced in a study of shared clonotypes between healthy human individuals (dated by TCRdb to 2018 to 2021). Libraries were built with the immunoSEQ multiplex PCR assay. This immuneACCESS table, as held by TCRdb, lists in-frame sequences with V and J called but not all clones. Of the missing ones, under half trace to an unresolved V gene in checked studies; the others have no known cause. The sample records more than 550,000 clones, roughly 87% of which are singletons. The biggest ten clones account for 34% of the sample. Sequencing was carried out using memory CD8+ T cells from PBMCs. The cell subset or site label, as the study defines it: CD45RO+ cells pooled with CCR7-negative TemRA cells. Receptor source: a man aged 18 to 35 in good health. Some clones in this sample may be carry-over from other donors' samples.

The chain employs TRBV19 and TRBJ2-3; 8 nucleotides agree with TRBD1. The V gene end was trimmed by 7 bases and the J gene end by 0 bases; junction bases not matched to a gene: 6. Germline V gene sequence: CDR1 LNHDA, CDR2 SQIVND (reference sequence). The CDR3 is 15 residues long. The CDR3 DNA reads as TGTGCCAGTACCGCCCGGACAGGGAGCACAGATACGCAGTATTTT. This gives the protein CASTARTGSTDTQYF.

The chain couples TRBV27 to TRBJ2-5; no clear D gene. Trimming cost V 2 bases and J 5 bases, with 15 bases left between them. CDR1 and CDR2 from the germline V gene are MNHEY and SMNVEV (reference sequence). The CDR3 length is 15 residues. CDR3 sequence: CASSLTPTLRETQYF. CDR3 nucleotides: TGTGCCAGCAGTTTAACCCCGACGCTGAGGGAGACCCAGTACTTC.

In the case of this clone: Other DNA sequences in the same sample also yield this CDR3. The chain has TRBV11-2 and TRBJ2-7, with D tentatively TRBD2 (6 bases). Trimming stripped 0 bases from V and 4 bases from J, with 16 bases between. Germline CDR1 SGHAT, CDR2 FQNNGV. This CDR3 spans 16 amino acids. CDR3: CASSLEPGLREYEQYF. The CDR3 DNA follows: TGTGCCAGCAGCTTAGAGCCGGGACTCCGTGAATACGAGCAGTACTTC.

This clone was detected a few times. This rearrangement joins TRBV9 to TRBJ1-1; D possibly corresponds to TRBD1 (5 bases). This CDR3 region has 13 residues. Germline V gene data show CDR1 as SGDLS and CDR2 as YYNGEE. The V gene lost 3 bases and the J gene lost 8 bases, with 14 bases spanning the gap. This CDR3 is CASSETGAAEAFF. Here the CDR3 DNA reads TGTGCCAGCAGCGAAACAGGAGCCGCCGAAGCTTTCTTT.